Listed below are T cell receptor beta chains from one sample, sequenced in a study of CD8+ T cells in alopecia areata. TCRdb's copy holds only in-frame clones and misses some; the assay was immunoSEQ multiplex PCR. The data contain about 100,000 clones, 55% to 60% of them seen just once; the ten biggest clones take up more than 20%. The sample taken for sequencing was NKG2D-low CD8+ T cells sorted from blood. Receptors were obtained from a human donor with alopecia areata. The CDR3 runs from the conserved cysteine through the conserved F or W. Each record gives: V gene, D gene, clone size, J gene, CDR3 protein, CDR3 DNA. D genes are given only for firm matches. Only part of the rows carry a size: once, few, many, or a class if the clone is expanded.

TRBV15	-	-	TRBJ2-4	CATSRDRDRAQNIQYF	TGTGCCACCAGCAGAGATCGGGATCGAGCCCAAAACATTCAGTACTTC
TRBV6-6	-	-	TRBJ2-3	CASSWGTDTQYF	TGTGCCAGCAGTTGGGGAACAGATACGCAGTATTTT
TRBV9	-	-	TRBJ2-1	CASSVAPGLTIYNEQFF	TGTGCCAGCAGCGTAGCTCCGGGACTTACTATTTACAATGAGCAGTTCTTC
TRBV7-2	-	-	TRBJ2-7	CASSRGQRSYEQYF	TGTGCCAGCAGCCGGGGACAAAGATCCTACGAGCAGTACTTC
TRBV18	-	-	TRBJ2-2	CASSESGQTNTGELFF	TGTGCCAGCTCAGAGAGTGGACAGACGAACACCGGGGAGCTGTTTTTT
TRBV9	-	-	TRBJ2-6	CASSVDGGANVLTF	TGTGCCAGCAGCGTAGATGGAGGGGCCAACGTCCTGACTTTC
TRBV28	TRBD1	-	TRBJ2-7	CASSLSAGGYEQYF	TGTGCCAGCAGTTTATCAGCAGGGGGCTACGAGCAGTACTTC
TRBV7-9	-	few	TRBJ2-7	CASTPRQHYEQYF	TGTGCCAGCACCCCTAGACAGCACTACGAGCAGTACTTC
TRBV29-1	-	few	TRBJ2-3	CSVVSGNTITDTQYF	TGCAGCGTTGTATCCGGAAACACTATCACAGATACGCAGTATTTT
TRBV27	TRBD1	few	TRBJ2-6	CASSFTGALSGANVLTF	TGTGCCAGCAGTTTCACAGGGGCCCTCTCTGGGGCCAACGTCCTGACTTTC
TRBV2	-	few	TRBJ2-1	CASSEADNEQFF	TGTGCCAGCTCTGAAGCGGACAATGAGCAGTTCTTC
TRBV9	TRBD2	-	TRBJ2-2	CASGLARGSGELFF	TGTGCCAGCGGACTAGCCAGAGGATCCGGGGAGCTGTTTTTT
TRBV29-1	-	-	TRBJ1-4	CSVLFANEKLFF	TGCAGCGTTTTATTCGCTAATGAAAAACTGTTTTTT
TRBV27	-	few	TRBJ1-1	CASSFGMNAEAFF	TGTGCCAGCAGTTTCGGCATGAACGCTGAAGCTTTCTTT
TRBV7-8	TRBD1	many	TRBJ1-2	CASSLTGAYGYTF	TGTGCCAGCAGCCTCACAGGGGCCTATGGCTACACCTTC
TRBV4-1	-	-	TRBJ2-1	CASSQDLAPEEQFF	TGCGCCAGCAGCCAAGATCTGGCACCCGAAGAGCAGTTCTTC